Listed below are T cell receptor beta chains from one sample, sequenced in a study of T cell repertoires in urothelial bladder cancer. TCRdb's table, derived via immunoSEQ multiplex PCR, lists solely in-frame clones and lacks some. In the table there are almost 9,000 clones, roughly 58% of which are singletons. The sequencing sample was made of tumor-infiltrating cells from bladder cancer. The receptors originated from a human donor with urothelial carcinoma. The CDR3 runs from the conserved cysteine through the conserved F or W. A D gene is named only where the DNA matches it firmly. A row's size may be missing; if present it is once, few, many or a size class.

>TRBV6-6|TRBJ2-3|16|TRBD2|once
TGTGCCAGCAGCCGATCAGTAGCGGGGAGGACAGATACGCAGTATTTT
CASSRSVAGRTDTQYF
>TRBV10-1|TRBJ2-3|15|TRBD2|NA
TGCGCCAGCAGTCCGACTAGCGGGGAAAGGCATACGCAGTATTTT
CASSPTSGERHTQYF
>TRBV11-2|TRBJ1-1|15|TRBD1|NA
TGTGCCAGCAGCTCCCGGACAGGGCGGAACACTGAAGCTTTCTTT
CASSSRTGRNTEAFF
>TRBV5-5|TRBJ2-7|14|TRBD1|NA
TGTGCCAGCAGCACCGGACAGGGGGCAGGGGAGCAGTACTTC
CASSTGQGAGEQYF
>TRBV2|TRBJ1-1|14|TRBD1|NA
TGTGCCAGCAGTTTAAGACAGGGCGGCACTGAAGCTTTCTTT
CASSLRQGGTEAFF
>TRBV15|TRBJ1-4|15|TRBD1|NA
TGTGCCACCAGCGAGGGGACAGGGGGCGATGAAAAACTGTTTTTT
CATSEGTGGDEKLFF
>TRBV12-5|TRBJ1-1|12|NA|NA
TGTGCTAGTGGTTCCCCTTACACTGAAGCTTTCTTT
CASGSPYTEAFF
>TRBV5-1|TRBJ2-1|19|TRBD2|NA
TGCGCCAGCAGCGTGGGCGGGGGGGCCGGACACAATGCTTTTAATGAGCAGTTCTTC
CASSVGGGAGHNAFNEQFF
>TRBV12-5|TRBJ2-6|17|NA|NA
TGTGCTAGTGCCCCGGGCAGCTACAGCTCTGGGGCCAACGTCCTGACTTTC
CASAPGSYSSGANVLTF
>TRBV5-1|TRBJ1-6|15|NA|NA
TGCGCCAGCAGCTTGCAGGGGCTATCCAATTCACCCCTCCACTTT
CASSLQGLSNSPLHF
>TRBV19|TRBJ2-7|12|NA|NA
TGTGCCAGTAGCCCACAGGGATACGAGCAGTACTTC
CASSPQGYEQYF
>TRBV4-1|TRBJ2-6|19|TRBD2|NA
TGCGCCAGCAGCCAAGATAGGACGGGGGGGAGGTCTGGGGCCAACGTCCTGACTTTC
CASSQDRTGGRSGANVLTF
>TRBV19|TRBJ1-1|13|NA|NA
TGTGCCAGTAGTATCACAGGGACCACTGAAGCTTTCTTT
CASSITGTTEAFF
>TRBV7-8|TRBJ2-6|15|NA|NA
TGTGCCAGCAGCTTAGGGAATTCGGGGGCCAACGTCCTGACTTTC
CASSLGNSGANVLTF
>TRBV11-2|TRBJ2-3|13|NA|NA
TGTGCCAGCAGCTTAGGTCAAGTAGATACGCAGTATTTT
CASSLGQVDTQYF
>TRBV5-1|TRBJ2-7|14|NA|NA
TGCGCCAGCACCGTGGGGGACTTTTACTACGAGCAGTACTTC
CASTVGDFYYEQYF
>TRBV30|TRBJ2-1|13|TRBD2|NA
TGTGCCCGCGACTCCCCGGGGGGATATGAGCAGTTCTTC
CARDSPGGYEQFF
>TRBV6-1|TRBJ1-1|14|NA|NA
TGTGCCAGCAGCCAGAGAATCATGAACACTGAAGCTTTCTTT
CASSQRIMNTEAFF
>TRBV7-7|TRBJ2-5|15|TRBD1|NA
TGTGCCAGCAGCTTAGGACAGGGGCGGCAAGAGACCCAGTACTTC
CASSLGQGRQETQYF
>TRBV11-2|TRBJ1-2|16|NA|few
TGTGCCAGCAGCTCACGAAACCGGGAAGCAGTTTATGGCTACACCTTC
CASSSRNREAVYGYTF
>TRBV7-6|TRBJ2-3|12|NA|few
TGTGCCAGCAGCCCCGCTTCAGATACGCAGTATTTT
CASSPASDTQYF
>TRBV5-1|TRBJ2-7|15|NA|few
TGCGCCAGCAGCTTGGGGGGACAAGGATCCCACGAGCAGTACTTC
CASSLGGQGSHEQYF
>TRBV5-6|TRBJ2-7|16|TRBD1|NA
TGTGCCAGCAGCCCCAAGCCGGGACAGGGCACCTACGAGCAGTACTTC
CASSPKPGQGTYEQYF
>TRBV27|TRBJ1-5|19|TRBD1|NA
TGTGCCAGCAGTTACAGGGGGCCTTACTGGGGATTAGAAGGTCAGCCCCAGCATTTT
CASSYRGPYWGLEGQPQHF
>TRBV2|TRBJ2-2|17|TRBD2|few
TGTGCCAGCAGTGGACTAGCGGGGATCCCGAACACCGGGGAGCTGTTTTTT
CASSGLAGIPNTGELFF
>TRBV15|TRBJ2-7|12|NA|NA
TGTGCCACCAGCAGAGATAAGACGAGCCTAAACTTC
CATSRDKTSLNF
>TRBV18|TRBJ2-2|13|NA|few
TGTGCCAGCTCACCGGAGAACACCGGGGAGCTGTTTTTT
CASSPENTGELFF
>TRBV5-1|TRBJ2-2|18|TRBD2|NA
TGCGCCAGCAGCTTGAATCCGCGGGGGGGCGACAACACCGGGGAGCTGTTTTTT
CASSLNPRGGDNTGELFF
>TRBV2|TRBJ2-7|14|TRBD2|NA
TGTGCCAGCAGTGTTAGGGAGGGGACTATCGAGCAGTACTTC
CASSVREGTIEQYF
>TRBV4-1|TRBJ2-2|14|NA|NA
TGCGCCAGCAGCCAAGGGGGTTACACCGGGGAGCTGTTTTTT
CASSQGGYTGELFF
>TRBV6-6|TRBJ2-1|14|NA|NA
TGTGCCAGCAGTTATTTGGGAGACCCCAATGAGCAGTTCTTC
CASSYLGDPNEQFF
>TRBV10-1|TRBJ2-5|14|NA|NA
TGCGCCAGCAGTGCCCGGGGGGCGGTGGAGACCCAGTACTTC
CASSARGAVETQYF
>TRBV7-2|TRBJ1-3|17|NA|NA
TGTGCCAGCTCCCAGGGGCTAGCGGGACTCTCTGGAAACACCATATATTTT
CASSQGLAGLSGNTIYF
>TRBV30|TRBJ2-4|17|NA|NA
TGTGCCTGGAGTGTACTGTCCAGGAAACTAGCCAAAAACATTCAGTACTTC
CAWSVLSRKLAKNIQYF
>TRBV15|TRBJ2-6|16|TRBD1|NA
TGTGCCACCAGCAGAGCAGGGGGCTCTGGGGCCAACGTCCTGACTTTC
CATSRAGGSGANVLTF
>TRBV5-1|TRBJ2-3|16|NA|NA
TGCGCCAGCAGCTTGATTGTGACGGGGGGCCCAGATACGCAGTATTTT
CASSLIVTGGPDTQYF
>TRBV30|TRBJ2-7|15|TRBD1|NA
TGTGCCTGGCGAGAAAAAGGACAGGCCCTCTTCGAGCAGTACTTC
CAWREKGQALFEQYF
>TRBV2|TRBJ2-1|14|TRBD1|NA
TGTGCCAGCAGGCGACAGGGGGTGTACAATGAGCAGTTCTTC
CASRRQGVYNEQFF
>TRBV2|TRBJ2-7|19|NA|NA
TGTGCCAGCAGTGCGGACCTTTTCAAAGGTGGATTGGGCTCCTACGAGCAGTACTTC
CASSADLFKGGLGSYEQYF
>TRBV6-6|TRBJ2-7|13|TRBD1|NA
TGTGCCAGCAGACGGGACAGGAGGAACGAGCAGTACTTC
CASRRDRRNEQYF
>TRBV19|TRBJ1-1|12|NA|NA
TGTGCCAGTAGTATGGGGGCCACTGAAGCTTTCTTT
CASSMGATEAFF
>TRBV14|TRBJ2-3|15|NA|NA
TGTGCCAGCAGCCCCTATGGTGGGCTCCTAGATACGCAGTATTTT
CASSPYGGLLDTQYF
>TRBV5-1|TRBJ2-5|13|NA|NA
TGCGCCAGCAGCGATACAGGGAAAGAGACCCAGTACTTC
CASSDTGKETQYF
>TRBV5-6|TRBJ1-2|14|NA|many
TGTGCCAGCAGCTTGCTGCCCGGAGGCTATGGCTACACCTTC
CASSLLPGGYGYTF
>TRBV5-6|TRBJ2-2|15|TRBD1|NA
TGTGCCAGCAGCGGGGGGACAGGGAACACCGGGGAGCTGTTTTTT
CASSGGTGNTGELFF
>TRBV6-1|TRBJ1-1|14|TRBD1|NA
TGTGCCAGCAGTCCGACAGGGTTAGGCACTGAAGCTTTCTTT
CASSPTGLGTEAFF
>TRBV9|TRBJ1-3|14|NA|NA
TGTGCCAGCAGCGTAGGGGGACACGGAAACACCATATATTTT
CASSVGGHGNTIYF
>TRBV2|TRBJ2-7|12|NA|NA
TGTGCCAGCAGCCTGGTGGGTTACGAGCAGTACTTC
CASSLVGYEQYF
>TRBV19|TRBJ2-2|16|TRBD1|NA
TGTGCCAGTAGTATATTAAAGGGGGCCAACACGGGGGAGCTGTTTTTT
CASSILKGANTGELFF
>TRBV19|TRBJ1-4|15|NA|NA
TGTGCCAGTAGTATCCTGGCCCAGGGTTGGGAAAAACTGTTTTTT
CASSILAQGWEKLFF
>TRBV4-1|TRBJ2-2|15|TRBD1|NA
TGCGCCAGCAGCGGAAACAGGGGTAGGACCGGGGAGCTGTTTTTT
CASSGNRGRTGELFF
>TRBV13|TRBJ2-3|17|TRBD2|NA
TGTGCCAGCAGGGTGACGGGAGGACCGGGGGGGGCAGATACGCAGTATTTT
CASRVTGGPGGADTQYF
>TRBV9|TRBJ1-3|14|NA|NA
TGTGCCAGCAGCGACCGTGGGGTTGGAAACACCATATATTTT
CASSDRGVGNTIYF
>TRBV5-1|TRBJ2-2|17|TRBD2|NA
TGCGCCAGCAGCTTGGTAGCCGGCGGGGGTTACACCGGGGAGCTGTTTTTT
CASSLVAGGGYTGELFF
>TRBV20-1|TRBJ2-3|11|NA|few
TGCAGTGCTAGCAGTGCAGATACGCAGTATTTT
CSASSADTQYF